The rows below give T cell receptor beta chains drawn from one sample of a study of T cell responses to AZD1222 COVID-19 vaccine. Clones were read by immunoSEQ multiplex PCR, and TCRdb kept only the in-frame ones, dropping some. The repertoire holds some 80,000 clones, with around 80% as singletons. The sequenced sample was peripheral blood, obtained 28 days after the second dose of the MenACWY control vaccine. The source is an adult who received the MenACWY meningococcal vaccine as a control. Both conserved end residues are part of each CDR3. The D gene is left open where the match is weak. Size is omitted from some rows. Given values are once, few, many or a class for expanded clones.

TRBJ1-1	TRBV7-9	TRBD1	once	CASSLWVGQGAANTEAFF	TGTGCCAGCAGCTTATGGGTAGGGCAGGGGGCGGCTAACACTGAAGCTTTCTTT
TRBJ2-2	TRBV6-5	TRBD1	.	CASSYRPGTVTGELFF	TGTGCCAGCAGTTACCGTCCCGGGACAGTTACCGGGGAGCTGTTTTTT
TRBJ1-5	TRBV21-1	.	.	CASSKTGGIVNQPQHF	TGTGCCAGCAGCAAGACAGGGGGTATCGTCAATCAGCCCCAGCATTTT
TRBJ2-2	TRBV18	TRBD1	.	CASSPFAGTGGSGELFF	TGTGCCAGCTCACCGTTCGCCGGGACAGGGGGCTCCGGGGAGCTGTTTTTT
TRBJ1-2	TRBV15	TRBD1	few	CATSTGTGRNYGYTF	TGTGCCACCAGCACAGGGACAGGGAGAAACTATGGCTACACCTTC
TRBJ1-1	TRBV7-2	.	.	CASSAYRTNTEAFF	TGTGCCAGCAGCGCTTACAGGACGAACACTGAAGCTTTCTTT
TRBJ1-3	TRBV2	TRBD1	once	CASSGTGNGNTIYF	TGTGCCAGCAGCGGGACAGGGAATGGAAACACCATATATTTT
TRBJ1-5	TRBV6-6	.	.	CASSLGGLGNQPQHF	TGTGCCAGCAGTCTAGGGGGGCTTGGAAATCAGCCCCAGCATTTT
TRBJ2-2	TRBV6-2/TRBV6-3	.	.	CASSYSGANTGELFF	TGTGCCAGCAGTTACTCGGGGGCGAACACCGGGGAGCTGTTTTTT
TRBJ1-3	TRBV7-2	.	.	CASSLYPTGSGNTIYF	TGTGCCAGCAGCTTATACCCCACAGGCTCTGGAAACACCATATATTTT
TRBJ1-4	TRBV12-3/TRBV12-4	.	.	CASRGSEKLFF	TGTGCCAGCAGGGGAAGTGAAAAACTGTTTTTT
TRBJ2-7	TRBV5-6	.	.	CASSVYRNYEQYF	TGTGCCAGCAGCGTCTACAGAAACTACGAGCAGTACTTC
TRBJ1-3	TRBV7-9	.	medium-sized	CASSQFRSGNTIYF	TGTGCCAGCAGCCAGTTCCGTTCTGGAAACACCATATATTTT
TRBJ2-3	TRBV18	TRBD2	.	CASSPIPGLAGVKTTDTQYF	TGTGCCAGCTCACCGATACCCGGACTAGCGGGGGTGAAGACCACAGATACGCAGTATTTT
TRBJ2-2	TRBV2	TRBD1	.	CASRGGQGATGELFF	TGTGCCAGCCGGGGAGGACAGGGGGCCACCGGGGAGCTGTTTTTT
TRBJ2-1	TRBV19	TRBD1	.	CASSSGTGSYNEQFF	TGTGCCAGTAGTTCCGGGACAGGGTCCTACAATGAGCAGTTCTTC
TRBJ1-5	TRBV2	.	.	CASSAEYSNQPQHF	TGTGCCAGCAGCGCAGAGTATAGCAATCAGCCCCAGCATTTT
TRBJ1-2	TRBV25-1	.	.	CARLKGVDYGYTF	TGTGCCAGGTTGAAGGGTGTGGACTATGGCTACACCTTC
TRBJ2-3	TRBV10-3	.	.	CAISDRNTDTQYF	TGTGCCATCAGTGACAGAAACACAGATACGCAGTATTTT
TRBJ1-2	TRBV7-2	.	.	CASSLEGGVNYGYTF	TGTGCCAGCAGCTTAGAGGGGGGAGTCAACTATGGCTACACCTTC
TRBJ1-1	TRBV7-9	.	.	CASSPLAEAFF	TGTGCCAGCAGCCCTCTTGCTGAAGCTTTCTTT
TRBJ1-4	TRBV6-1	TRBD1	once	CASSDLRGATEKLFF	TGTGCCAGCAGTGATCTCAGGGGGGCGACTGAAAAACTGTTTTTT
TRBJ1-5	TRBV6-6	TRBD1	.	CAIAETGAQPQHF	TGTGCCATCGCTGAGACAGGGGCACAGCCCCAGCATTTT
TRBJ1-2	TRBV7-2	.	few	CASSLGPATPGYTF	TGTGCCAGCAGCCTCGGGCCTGCCACCCCTGGCTACACCTTC